This T cell receptor (beta chain) was identified in a study of blood T cell dynamics during melanoma immunotherapy (dated by TCRdb to about 2020). About the full investigation: The patients had metastatic melanoma and were given first-line pembrolizumab or nivolumab plus ipilimumab as standard of care in the United Kingdom. To find early correlates of response, peripheral T cell receptor repertoires were profiled in metastatic melanoma patients before and after one cycle of checkpoint inhibitor therapy. Consecutive patients formed a training cohort, and a further independent group of patients from the same centre was pooled into an external validation set. Study-level results and caveats: The relatively small sample size was acknowledged as potentially limiting generalization of the results. Whether the T cell clones driving repertoire changes were melanoma-specific or reflected general immune activation could not be determined in the study. A bifurcated reorganization of the PBMC repertoire at W3, with increased clonality or increased diversity, was observed in patients who later achieved disease control, unlike in progressors.

The CDR3 contains 14 residues, cysteine and phenylalanine counted. This entry keeps only the CDR3 DNA: 42 bases, framed from base 1. According to the germline V gene, CDR1 reads KGHSH and CDR2 reads LQKENI. At the junction V is shortened by 3 bases and J by 5 bases, with 13 bases in between. Every bulk PBMC sample had a fixed 350 ng of DNA loaded. The immunoSEQ TCRb Assay kit was used according to manufacturer instructions to amplify TCR beta CDR3 sequences from genomic DNA. The KAPA Library Quantification Kit for Illumina platforms was used to quantify pooled libraries by qPCR. Pooled libraries were clustered at roughly 0.55-1.2 pM and sequenced on an Illumina NextSeq 500. The authors' analysis ran thus. Analysis of the TCR data relied on immunoSEQ ANALYZER and the R LymphoSeq package. A rearrangement efficiency score was calculated as productive divided by the sum of productive and non-productive CDR3 sequences. Within each patient, timepoints were compared pairwise for clonality, measured with the Gini coefficient, and for diversity, measured with the Renyi index at alpha=1. Clonal relatedness used an edit distance of 3, and repertoire similarity used the Bhattacharyya coefficient, both computed in LymphoSeq. To classify response, a linear discriminant analysis based on week-3 changes in clonality and diversity was built with the R MASS and caret packages. The table was pulled from immuneACCESS by TCRdb, which kept in-frame rearrangements only. Such tables lose some clones; where checked, under half of the loss comes from unresolved V genes, and the rest has no known cause. From that table come the V and J calls and clone size; the DNA was used to work out D and trimming. This sample has over 20,000 clones in its table, and nearly 90% of those were observed once. Jointly, the top ten make up 1% to 1.5% of the sample.

This sample's time point label indicates: pre-treatment baseline. Blood was sampled before treatment (T0) and at week 3 (W3), after the first cycle of checkpoint blockade. Except for a couple of patients with rapid clinical progression, response was assessed 12 weeks after the first infusion by RECIST 1.1; disease control meant complete response, partial response or stable disease. Patients with prior systemic cancer treatment, concomitant immunosuppressant therapy or synchronous other active malignancies were excluded. To track both circulating cells and T cell turnover, TCR beta was sequenced from bulk PBMC as well as from plasma cell-free DNA. Lymphoprep and SepMate tubes were used to isolate PBMC from blood, and red cell lysis was then performed. QIAamp DNA Blood Mini kits were used to extract DNA from PBMC and sorted T cell subsets. Only a few counts were recorded for this clone. Its target antigen remains unknown. Within one base of it there is no much larger clone, and no base qualities were kept.

Sequencing used blood, obtained from a patient treated with checkpoint blockade. The V and J genes are TRBV18 and TRBJ1-2, with TRBD1 perhaps the D gene, on 5 matching bases. The clonotype was recovered from a human donor with melanoma. Read as DNA, the sequence is TGTGCCAGCTCACCCAAGGGACCTGGTTATGGCTACACCTTC. This translates into CASSPKGPGYGYTF.